A selection of T cell receptor beta chains follows, all from one sample in a study of blood T cell repertoires in COVID-19. The assay was immunoSEQ multiplex PCR, and TCRdb's table has in-frame clones only and misses some. This table holds about 100,000 clones, less than 90% found once. Specimen: peripheral blood. These receptors were taken from a human donor in a cohort sampled during active COVID-19. Each CDR3 is given with its conserved first and last residue. The D gene is left open where the match is weak. Rows may omit the clone size; those that give it use once, few, many or a size class.

j_call	clone_size	v_call	d_call	cdr3_aa	cdr3_nt
TRBJ2-5	once	TRBV7-9	TRBD1	CASSVSGTGEETQYF	TGTGCCAGCAGCGTCTCCGGGACAGGGGAAGAGACCCAGTACTTC
TRBJ2-3	NA	TRBV4-3	TRBD2	CASSQGASGTRDTQYF	TGCGCCAGCAGCCAAGGGGCTAGCGGGACGAGAGATACGCAGTATTTT
TRBJ2-1	NA	TRBV9	TRBD2	CASSAGRWLYNEQFF	TGTGCCAGCAGCGCCGGGAGGTGGTTGTACAATGAGCAGTTCTTC
TRBJ2-3	NA	TRBV27	NA	CASSFGGTSTDTQYF	TGTGCCAGCAGTTTCGGCGGAACTAGCACAGATACGCAGTATTTT
TRBJ2-1	NA	TRBV18	NA	CASSPGGVRDNEQFF	TGTGCCAGCTCACCAGGCGGGGTAAGGGACAATGAGCAGTTCTTC
TRBJ1-1	NA	TRBV7-9	NA	CASSSTSGTPNTEAFF	TGTGCCAGCAGCTCAACCTCCGGGACACCGAACACTGAAGCTTTCTTT
TRBJ2-1	NA	TRBV7-8	NA	CASSPQVDFPYNEQFF	TGTGCCAGCAGCCCTCAGGTGGACTTTCCCTACAATGAGCAGTTCTTC
TRBJ1-5	NA	TRBV5-6	NA	CASSQGWQGSNQPQHF	TGTGCCAGCAGTCAGGGGTGGCAGGGTAGCAATCAGCCCCAGCATTTT
TRBJ2-7	NA	TRBV6-1	TRBD1	CASSEAAGGLGLRYEQYF	TGTGCCAGCAGTGAAGCGGCAGGGGGTTTGGGTCTTCGCTACGAGCAGTACTTC
TRBJ1-2	few	TRBV5-6	NA	CASSLAATSDTF	TGTGCCAGCAGCTTGGCGGCGACATCGGACACCTTC
TRBJ2-1	NA	TRBV3-1/TRBV3-2	NA	CASSLGRLSHEQFF	TGTGCCAGCAGCCTGGGCCGCTTAAGTCATGAGCAGTTCTTC
TRBJ1-2	NA	TRBV4-1	NA	CASSQLITSSSSLRGYTF	TGCGCCAGCAGCCAACTTATAACTTCGTCCTCCAGCCTGAGGGGCTACACCTTC
TRBJ1-1	NA	TRBV7-9	NA	CASSLASRIADTEAFF	TGTGCCAGCAGCCTAGCCTCGAGGATAGCGGACACTGAAGCTTTCTTT
TRBJ1-1	NA	TRBV2	NA	CASLPLGLMNTEAFF	TGTGCCAGCCTCCCCCTGGGCCTCATGAACACTGAAGCTTTCTTT
TRBJ2-3	NA	TRBV30	TRBD2	CAWTVGLAVDTQYF	TGTGCCTGGACAGTGGGACTAGCTGTAGATACGCAGTATTTT
TRBJ1-4	once	TRBV5-8	NA	CASSKGTPIGEKLFF	TGTGCCAGCAGCAAAGGGACACCGATCGGGGAAAAACTGTTTTTT
TRBJ2-1	NA	TRBV14	NA	CASSGRLVSYNEQFF	TGTGCCAGCAGCGGACGACTAGTGTCCTACAATGAGCAGTTCTTC
TRBJ2-3	once	TRBV14	NA	CASSQNLGYTQYF	TGTGCCAGCAGCCAAAACCTCGGGTATACGCAGTATTTT
TRBJ1-1	once	TRBV28	TRBD1	CASNFKTGYKEAFF	TGTGCCAGCAACTTCAAGACAGGGTACAAGGAAGCTTTCTTT
TRBJ1-3	NA	TRBV21-1	NA	CASSKSYTGGLGNTIYF	TGTGCCAGCAGCAAATCGTATACAGGGGGCTTAGGAAACACCATATATTTT
TRBJ2-1	NA	TRBV19	TRBD1	CASSTAGTGGNEQFF	TGTGCCAGTAGTACCGCCGGGACAGGGGGCAATGAGCAGTTCTTC
TRBJ2-7	NA	TRBV4-3	TRBD2	CASSQGRTSGSNEQYF	TGCGCCAGCAGCCAAGGGCGGACTAGCGGGAGTAACGAGCAGTACTTC
TRBJ1-5	few	TRBV19	NA	CASISEGSWNQPQHF	TGTGCCAGTATTTCCGAGGGCTCGTGGAATCAGCCCCAGCATTTT
TRBJ2-3	NA	TRBV28	TRBD2	CASRAGGSTDTQYF	TGTGCCAGCAGGGCGGGGGGATCCACAGATACGCAGTATTTT
TRBJ1-3	NA	TRBV6-6	NA	CASSYSASGNTIYF	TGTGCCAGCAGTTACTCGGCCTCTGGAAACACCATATATTTT
TRBJ1-2	NA	TRBV18	NA	CASSPQGMYGYTF	TGTGCCAGCTCACCACAGGGGATGTATGGCTACACCTTC
TRBJ2-7	NA	TRBV4-3	TRBD1	CASSRGQGGEQYF	TGCGCCAGCAGCCGCGGACAGGGGGGCGAGCAGTACTTC
TRBJ2-1	NA	TRBV7-8	TRBD2	CASSSVPGLAGHEQFF	TGTGCCAGCAGCTCCGTCCCGGGACTAGCGGGGCATGAGCAGTTCTTC
TRBJ1-2	NA	TRBV29-1	TRBD1	CSAPLGTEIYGYTF	TGCAGCGCCCCCCTCGGGACAGAGATCTATGGCTACACCTTC
TRBJ2-2	once	TRBV7-2	NA	CASSPRLNTGELFF	TGTGCCAGCAGCCCCCGACTGAACACCGGGGAGCTGTTTTTT
TRBJ1-4	NA	TRBV19	TRBD1	CASSSGARGDEKLFF	TGTGCCAGTAGTAGTGGGGCCAGGGGGGATGAAAAACTGTTTTTT
TRBJ2-6	once	TRBV9	TRBD1	CASSTMSTGTGANVLTF	TGTGCCAGCAGCACCATGTCGACAGGGACCGGGGCCAACGTCCTGACTTTC
TRBJ2-3	NA	TRBV24-1	NA	CATSDISGITQYF	TGTGCCACCAGTGATATATCCGGGATTACGCAGTATTTT
TRBJ2-1	NA	TRBV5-1	TRBD2	CASSLPGLAGGLYNEQFF	TGCGCCAGCAGCTTGCCCGGACTAGCGGGAGGTCTTTACAATGAGCAGTTCTTC
TRBJ2-7	NA	TRBV27	TRBD2	CASSFLISGRVLSGGEQYF	TGTGCCAGCAGTTTTCTAATCAGCGGGAGGGTCCTCTCAGGGGGCGAGCAGTACTTC
TRBJ1-5	once	TRBV28	NA	CASTIGGNSNQPQHF	TGTGCCAGCACCATAGGAGGAAATAGCAATCAGCCCCAGCATTTT
TRBJ2-2	NA	TRBV5-1	NA	CASSLLANTGELFF	TGCGCCAGCAGCCTACTCGCGAACACCGGGGAGCTGTTTTTT
TRBJ2-3	NA	TRBV14	TRBD1	CASSPTRTGPTDTQYF	TGTGCCAGCAGCCCAACTAGGACAGGGCCCACAGATACGCAGTATTTT
TRBJ2-7	NA	TRBV5-1	NA	CASSLAAVGSFLYEQYF	TGCGCCAGCAGCTTGGCGGCGGTTGGGTCATTTCTTTACGAGCAGTACTTC
TRBJ2-2	NA	TRBV6-5	NA	CASSTTGVRTGELFF	TGTGCCAGCAGTACAACGGGAGTTAGGACCGGGGAGCTGTTTTTT
TRBJ1-2	NA	TRBV18	TRBD1	CASSPYVGQGLDGYTF	TGTGCCAGCTCACCATATGTGGGACAGGGTCTTGATGGCTACACCTTC
TRBJ1-1	NA	TRBV21-1	NA	CASTSGQANTEAFF	TGTGCCAGCACCTCAGGACAGGCGAACACTGAAGCTTTCTTT
TRBJ2-2	NA	TRBV7-3	NA	CASSPGSWYTGELFF	TGTGCCAGCAGCCCCGGGTCCTGGTACACCGGGGAGCTGTTTTTT
TRBJ1-2	NA	TRBV28	NA	CASRITGLDNYGYTF	TGTGCCAGCAGGATTACAGGGCTTGACAACTATGGCTACACCTTC
TRBJ2-7	NA	TRBV4-3	NA	CASSHSGGNVLEQYF	TGCGCCAGCAGCCATTCGGGCGGGAACGTTCTCGAGCAGTACTTC
TRBJ1-5	NA	TRBV27	NA	CASSLRVVQPQHF	TGTGCCAGCAGCCTCAGGGTTGTGCAGCCCCAGCATTTT
TRBJ1-5	NA	TRBV3-1/TRBV3-2	NA	CASSPSENSNQPQHF	TGTGCCAGCAGCCCCTCAGAAAATAGCAATCAGCCCCAGCATTTT
TRBJ1-1	NA	TRBV5-1	TRBD1	CASSSLPRDRGEAFF	TGCGCCAGCAGCAGTCTACCTCGGGACAGGGGAGAAGCTTTCTTT
TRBJ2-3	NA	TRBV7-2	TRBD2	CASSLALAGVTDTQYF	TGTGCCAGCAGCTTAGCCCTAGCGGGAGTCACAGATACGCAGTATTTT
TRBJ2-6	NA	TRBV6-5	TRBD1	CAVRTGAGANVLTF	TGTGCCGTAAGGACAGGGGCTGGGGCCAACGTCCTGACTTTC
TRBJ2-3	NA	TRBV5-4	NA	CASSLDSGDTQYF	TGTGCCAGCAGCTTGGACTCTGGAGATACGCAGTATTTT
TRBJ2-1	NA	TRBV27	TRBD1	CASSLAGGLNEQFF	TGTGCCAGCAGTTTGGCAGGGGGCTTAAATGAGCAGTTCTTC
TRBJ1-6	few	TRBV9	NA	CASSVGVHNSPLHF	TGTGCCAGCAGCGTAGGAGTCCACAATTCACCCCTCCACTTT
TRBJ2-5	NA	TRBV28	TRBD1	CASSFLRTGTFQETQYF	TGTGCCAGCAGTTTCCTCCGGACAGGGACTTTCCAAGAGACCCAGTACTTC
TRBJ1-2	NA	TRBV27	NA	CASSYQPAQTGGYTF	TGTGCCAGCAGCTACCAGCCAGCACAAACGGGTGGCTACACCTTC
TRBJ2-3	few	TRBV4-3	NA	CASSQDLGQGGTDTQYF	TGCGCCAGCAGCCAAGATCTTGGGCAGGGTGGCACAGATACGCAGTATTTT
TRBJ1-1	NA	TRBV2	TRBD1	CASQWDRVNTEAFF	TGTGCCAGCCAGTGGGACAGGGTAAACACTGAAGCTTTCTTT
TRBJ2-2	few	TRBV9	TRBD1	CASRQGAAGELFF	TGTGCCAGCCGCCAGGGGGCCGCCGGGGAGCTGTTTTTT